These 23 T cell receptor beta chains were all obtained from the same sample, sequenced in a study of T cells after yellow fever vaccination. TCRdb called the 5' RACE reads again in MiXCR, with one record for every CDR3 protein. Here the sample spans roughly 340,000 distinct CDR3 sequences, around 3.9% being singletons. Sample: PBMCs, taken 5 days after the yellow fever booster vaccination. The receptors derive from a man between 18 and 29 years old who received the YFV17D yellow fever vaccine.

In its sample, this clonotype was seen many times. The genes are TRBV20-1 and TRBJ2-1; 12 bases align to TRBD2. V was pared by 0 bases and J by 8 bases, with 8 bases of the junction left unmatched. In germline, CDR1 is DFQATT, CDR2 SNEGSKA (reference sequence). There are 16 residues in the CDR3. CDR3 coding DNA: TGCAGTGCTAGAGACCCTCTAGCGGGGGGGCATTATGAGCAGTTCTTC. This sequence encodes CSARDPLAGGHYEQFF.

This clonotype was counted only a few times. The V gene is TRBV5-1, the J gene TRBJ2-3; D may match TRBD1 or TRBD2 (6 bases each). Between the trimmed V and J ends, which lost 0 bases and 5 bases, there was a span of 13 bases. The CDR3 totals 15 residues. Germline lookup yields CDR1 SGHRS and CDR2 YFSETQ. The CDR3 DNA reads as TGCGCCAGCAGCTTGGACCAGGGGAGGAAAGATACGCAGTATTTT. The encoded protein is CASSLDQGRKDTQYF.

The chain couples TRBV30 to TRBJ2-1; D is possibly TRBD2 (6 bases). Germline V CDR1 and CDR2: GTSNPN, SVGIG (reference sequence). The CDR3 is 14 residues long. Trimming cost V 6 bases and J 10 bases, with 22 bases left between them. The CDR3 nucleotides read TGTGCCTGCCGGGAGACTCTCCCCGGCGGGGAGCAGTTCTTC. Translating gives CACRETLPGGEQFF.

The J gene is TRBJ1-6, the V gene TRBV18; D not resolved. Germline CDR1 and CDR2: KGHSH and LQKENI. V was shortened by 3 bases and J by 7 bases, with 16 bases between the two germline ends. This CDR3 is built from 16 residues. The CDR3 loop reads CASSPNSGEINSPLHF. The DNA of the CDR3 is TGTGCCAGCTCACCCAACTCCGGTGAGATCAATTCACCCCTCCACTTT.

This clonotype came up many times. The J gene is TRBJ2-7, the V gene TRBV28; D remains unclear. Germline values: CDR1 MDHEN, CDR2 SYDVKM. V shed 4 bases and J shed 2 bases, with 9 bases lying between them. This CDR3 contains 13 residues. This CDR3 reads CASSSESPYEQYV. CDR3 in DNA: TGTGCCAGCAGTTCTGAGAGCCCCTACGAGCAGTACGTC.

This clonotype was seen a handful of times. The V call is TRBV5-1, the J call TRBJ2-7; D gene uncertain. The CDR3 totals 14 residues. V lost 2 bases to trimming and J lost 0 bases, with 9 bases between them. Looked up from germline, CDR1 is SGHRS and CDR2 is YFSETQ. CDR3 protein: CASSFGQSSYEQYF. Written as DNA, the CDR3 is TGCGCCAGCAGCTTCGGCCAGAGCTCCTACGAGCAGTACTTC.

There are a few counts of this clonotype. This chain connects TRBV5-1 to TRBJ2-7, with a weak D call TRBD1 (6 bases). Trimming pared 0 bases from V and 5 bases from J, leaving 15 bases between. CDR1 SGHRS and CDR2 YFSETQ come from the germline V gene. This CDR3 is 15 amino acids long. The CDR3 DNA sequence: TGCGCCAGCAGCTTGGCTGGCCAGGGGAACGACGAGCAGTACGTC. Protein product: CASSLAGQGNDEQYV.

This clonotype was detected ten times or more. This chain connects TRBV20-1 to TRBJ1-5; tentatively, D is TRBD1 (5 bases). The CDR3 is 12 residues long. Germline assignment: CDR1 DFQATT and CDR2 SNEGSKA (reference sequence). V lost 6 bases and J lost 9, with 15 bases in between. The CDR3 spells CSAYQGQGPQHF. The CDR3 nucleotides are TGCAGTGCATACCAGGGCCAGGGGCCCCAGCATTTT.

This chain links TRBV5-1 with TRBJ1-2; weak D call: TRBD1 (6 bases). Germline V gene data show CDR1 as SGHRS and CDR2 as YFSETQ. V was shortened by 2 bases and J by 2 bases, with 13 bases between the two germline ends. There are 15 residues in the CDR3. The CDR3 sequence is CASSFGGGVNYGYTF. Written as DNA, the CDR3 is TGCGCCAGCAGCTTCGGCGGGGGCGTAAACTATGGCTACACCTTC.

The chain is built from TRBV20-1 and TRBJ1-1; D unresolved. The CDR3 covers 15 residues. V lost 0 bases and J lost 4, with 15 bases in between. Germline V gives CDR1 DFQATT, CDR2 SNEGSKA (reference sequence). CDR3 in DNA: TGCAGTGCTAGAGATTCTCCGGGTTTTGTCACTGAAGCTTTCTTT. Amino acid sequence: CSARDSPGFVTEAFF.

This clonotype turned up a few times. The genes are TRBV19 and TRBJ2-1, with a weak D call TRBD2 (5 bases). This CDR3 region has 13 residues. Germline lookup yields CDR1 LNHDA and CDR2 SQIVND (reference sequence). V was clipped by 5 bases and J by 9 bases, with 14 bases between them. Here the CDR3 DNA reads TGTGCCAGTAGTGTCAATGGACTGGGTGAGCAGTTCTTC. Translated, it gives CASSVNGLGEQFF.

This clonotype was recorded at least ten times. The V call is TRBV6-5, the J call TRBJ1-1; 7 bases fit TRBD1. From germline, CDR1 is MNHEY and CDR2 SVGAGI. Losses at the gene ends were 2 bases for V and 5 bases for J; bases not matched to a gene: 8. This CDR3 is 15 amino acids long. The CDR3 spells CASSYRGGIGTEAFF. Here the CDR3 DNA reads TGTGCCAGCAGTTACCGAGGGGGCATAGGGACTGAAGCTTTCTTT.

This clonotype was detected a few times. CDR3 sequence (DNA): TGCAGTGCTAGACGGGGGGGACCCACAGATACGCAGTATTTT. Its translation: CSARRGGPTDTQYF. The chain carries TRBV20-1 and TRBJ2-3, with 8 bases matching TRBD2. The junction had 3 bases not matched to a gene; V was cut back by 2 bases and J by 2 bases. The V gene's germline CDR1 is DFQATT and CDR2 SNEGSKA (reference sequence). The CDR3 extends over 14 amino acids.

This clonotype has at least ten counts. The chain combines TRBV28 with TRBJ1-1, with a tentative D call TRBD1 (6 bases). The CDR3 contains 17 residues. CDR1 MDHEN and CDR2 SYDVKM come from the germline V gene. Trimming pared 4 bases from V and 3 bases from J, leaving 21 bases between. The CDR3 reads CASSWPLGRGFDTEAFF. The CDR3 region has the DNA TGTGCCAGCAGTTGGCCGTTGGGCAGGGGCTTTGACACTGAAGCTTTCTTT.

The chain links TRBV20-1 to TRBJ2-2, with 7 nucleotides matching TRBD1. V lost 7 bases, J lost 7 bases, and 9 bases stayed unmatched. Germline V gives CDR1 DFQATT, CDR2 SNEGSKA (reference sequence). The CDR3 has 13 residues. This CDR3 reads CSDMRRTGGELFF. CDR3 nucleotides: TGCAGTGATATGAGGCGGACAGGCGGGGAGCTGTTTTTT.

This clonotype showed up many times. The chain is built from TRBV7-8 and TRBJ2-7, with 7 bases that match TRBD1. The CDR3 is 14 amino acids. Looked up from germline, CDR1 is SGHVS and CDR2 is FQNEAQ. V lost 1 base and J lost 4; bases outside the gene matches: 4. The CDR3 sequence: CASSLGQGLYEQYF. The DNA of the CDR3 is TGTGCCAGCAGCTTAGGACAGGGTCTATACGAGCAGTACTTC.

The sample holds many counts of this clonotype. The J gene is TRBJ2-7, the V gene TRBV7-3, with D perhaps TRBD1 or TRBD2 (5 bases each). V shed 1 base and J shed 5 bases, with 12 bases lying between them. This CDR3 spans 14 amino acids. Germline-derived CDR1 and CDR2 are SGHTA and FQGTGA. In DNA, the CDR3 is TGTGCCAGCAGCTTAAGGGGCCACGGGGACGAGCAGTACTTC. Translation gives CASSLRGHGDEQYF.

This clonotype was detected only a few times. The CDR3, as DNA: TGCGCCAGCAGCCAAGATGCACACTCTGGGGCCAACGTCCTGACTTTC. Amino acid sequence: CASSQDAHSGANVLTF. The gene calls are TRBV4-3 and TRBJ2-6, with unresolved D. The CDR3 has 16 amino acids. Germline assignment: CDR1 LGHNA and CDR2 YSLEER. V lost 0 bases and J lost 0, with 6 bases in between.

This sequence joins TRBV18 and TRBJ2-7; 9 nucleotides align to TRBD1. Germline CDR1 is KGHSH and CDR2 is LQKENI. V lost 2 bases, J lost 5 bases, and 4 bases stayed unmatched. The CDR3 runs 14 residues. The CDR3 region has the DNA TGTGCCAGCTCACCAGCTACAGGGGGCAACGAGCAGTACTTC. Translated, it gives CASSPATGGNEQYF.

This clonotype was seen a handful of times. The CDR3 is CSVEPLAGPTDTQYF. CDR3 DNA sequence: TGCAGCGTTGAGCCTCTAGCGGGACCCACAGATACGCAGTATTTT. The chain uses TRBV29-1 and TRBJ2-3; TRBD2 agrees at 9 bases. The germline CDR1 and CDR2 sequences are SQVTM and ANQGSEA. This CDR3 spans 15 amino acids. V shed 3 bases and J 2 bases; nucleotides not matched to a gene: 6.

The chain combines TRBV7-2 with TRBJ2-3; tentatively, D is TRBD1 or TRBD2 (6 bases each). Germline CDR1 and CDR2: SGHTA and FQGNSA. The germline V and J ends were trimmed by 6 bases and 6 bases, with 13 bases remaining between them. This CDR3 contains 13 residues. CDR3 sequence: CASRLGGGDTQYF. The CDR3 region has the DNA TGTGCCAGCAGATTGGGGGGCGGGGATACGCAGTATTTT.

This clonotype turned up a few times. The rearrangement links TRBV4-2 to TRBJ2-3, with TRBD1 matching over 10 bases. This CDR3 has 16 amino acids. Unmatched junction bases numbered 8, after V lost 4 bases and J lost 4 bases. The germline CDR1 and CDR2 sequences are LGHNA and YNFKEQ. Here the CDR3 reads CASSLNRGQGSDTQYF. The CDR3, as DNA: TGTGCCAGCAGCCTCAACCGGGGACAGGGGTCAGATACGCAGTATTTT.

This clonotype was detected a few times. The gene calls are TRBV12-3 or TRBV12-4 and TRBJ1-1; TRBD1 is a possible D gene (6 bases). The V end was cut by 3 bases, the J end by 4 bases, with 18 bases between. This CDR3 has 16 residues. The CDR3 nucleotides read TGTGCCAGCAGTTTGGGCCTAGGGGGGGTTGGCACTGAAGCTTTCTTT. Translated: CASSLGLGGVGTEAFF.